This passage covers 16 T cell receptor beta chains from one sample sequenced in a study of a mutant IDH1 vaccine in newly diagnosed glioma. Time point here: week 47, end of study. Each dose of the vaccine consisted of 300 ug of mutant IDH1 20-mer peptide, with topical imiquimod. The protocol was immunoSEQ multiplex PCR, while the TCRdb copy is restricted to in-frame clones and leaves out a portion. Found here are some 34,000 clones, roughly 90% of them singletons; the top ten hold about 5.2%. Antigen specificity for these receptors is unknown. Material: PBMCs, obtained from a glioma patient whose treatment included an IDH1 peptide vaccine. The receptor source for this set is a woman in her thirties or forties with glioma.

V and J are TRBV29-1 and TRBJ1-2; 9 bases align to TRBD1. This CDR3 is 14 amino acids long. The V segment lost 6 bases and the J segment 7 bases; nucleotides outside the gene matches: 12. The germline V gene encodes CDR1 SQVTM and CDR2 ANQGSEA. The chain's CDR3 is CSVLGGQGWAGYTF. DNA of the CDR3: TGCAGCGTCCTGGGGGGACAGGGATGGGCTGGCTACACCTTC.

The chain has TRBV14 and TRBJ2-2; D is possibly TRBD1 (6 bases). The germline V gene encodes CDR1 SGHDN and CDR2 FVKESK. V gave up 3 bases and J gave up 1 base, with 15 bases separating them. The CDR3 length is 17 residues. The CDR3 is CASSHRKQGRNTGELFF. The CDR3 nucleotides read TGTGCCAGCAGCCACCGAAAACAGGGTAGGAACACCGGGGAGCTGTTTTTT.

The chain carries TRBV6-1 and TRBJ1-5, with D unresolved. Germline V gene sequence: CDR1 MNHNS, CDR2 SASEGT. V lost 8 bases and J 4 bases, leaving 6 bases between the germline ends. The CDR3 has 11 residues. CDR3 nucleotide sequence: TGTGCCAGCGGGAGGAATCAGCCCCAGCATTTT. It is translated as CASGRNQPQHF.

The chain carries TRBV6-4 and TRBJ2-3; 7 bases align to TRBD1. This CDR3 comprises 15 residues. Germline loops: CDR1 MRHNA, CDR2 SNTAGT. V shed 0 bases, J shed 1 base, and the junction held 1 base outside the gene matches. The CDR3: CASSDSQGGTDTQYF. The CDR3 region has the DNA TGTGCCAGCAGTGACTCCCAGGGGGGCACAGATACGCAGTATTTT.

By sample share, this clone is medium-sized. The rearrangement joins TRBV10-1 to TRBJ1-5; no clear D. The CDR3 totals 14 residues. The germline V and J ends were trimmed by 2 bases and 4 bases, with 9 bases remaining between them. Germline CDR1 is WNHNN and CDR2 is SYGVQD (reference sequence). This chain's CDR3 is CASSEAHPNQPQHF. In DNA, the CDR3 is TGCGCCAGCAGTGAGGCACACCCGAATCAGCCCCAGCATTTT.

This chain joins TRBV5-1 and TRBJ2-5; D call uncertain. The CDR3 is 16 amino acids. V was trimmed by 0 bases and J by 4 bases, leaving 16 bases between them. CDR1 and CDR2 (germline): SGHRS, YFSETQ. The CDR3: CASSLGQAHSGETQYF. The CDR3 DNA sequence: TGCGCCAGCAGCTTGGGGCAGGCCCACTCGGGAGAGACCCAGTACTTC.

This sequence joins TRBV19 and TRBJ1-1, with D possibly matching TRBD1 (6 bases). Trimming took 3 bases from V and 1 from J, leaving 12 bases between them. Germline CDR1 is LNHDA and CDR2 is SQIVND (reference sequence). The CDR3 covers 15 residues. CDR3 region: CASSINGGANTEAFF. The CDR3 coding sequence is TGTGCCAGTAGTATTAACGGGGGGGCGAACACTGAAGCTTTCTTT.

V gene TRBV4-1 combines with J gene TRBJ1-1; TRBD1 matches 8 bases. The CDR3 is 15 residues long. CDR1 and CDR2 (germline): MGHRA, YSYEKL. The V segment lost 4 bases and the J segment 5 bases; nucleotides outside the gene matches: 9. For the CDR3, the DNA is TGCGCCAGCAGCCTCCGACAGGGGCAGGAGACTGAAGCTTTCTTT. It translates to CASSLRQGQETEAFF.

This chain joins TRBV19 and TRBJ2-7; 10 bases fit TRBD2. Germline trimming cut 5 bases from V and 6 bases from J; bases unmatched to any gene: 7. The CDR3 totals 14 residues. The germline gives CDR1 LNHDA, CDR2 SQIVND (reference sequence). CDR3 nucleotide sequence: TGTGCCAGTAGTCATCCGGGACTAGCGACCGAGCAGTACTTC. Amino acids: CASSHPGLATEQYF.

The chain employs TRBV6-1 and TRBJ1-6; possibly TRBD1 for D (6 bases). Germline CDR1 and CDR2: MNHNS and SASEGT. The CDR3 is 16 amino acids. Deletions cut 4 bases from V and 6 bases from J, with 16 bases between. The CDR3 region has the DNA TGTGCCAGCAGTGCAAGGTGGACAGCAGTTAATTCACCCCTCCACTTT. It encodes CASSARWTAVNSPLHF.

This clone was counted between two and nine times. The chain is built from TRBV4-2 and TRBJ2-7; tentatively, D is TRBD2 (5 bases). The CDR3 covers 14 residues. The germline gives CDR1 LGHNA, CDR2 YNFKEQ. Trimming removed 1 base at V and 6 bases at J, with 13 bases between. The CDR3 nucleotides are TGTGCCAGCAGCCAAGTAGCGCGCGGGCGCGAGCAGTACTTC. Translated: CASSQVARGREQYF.

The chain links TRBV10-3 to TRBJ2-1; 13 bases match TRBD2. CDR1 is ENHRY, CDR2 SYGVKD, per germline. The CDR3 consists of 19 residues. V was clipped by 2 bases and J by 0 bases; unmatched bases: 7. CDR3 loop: CAISERGTSGTSSYNEQFF. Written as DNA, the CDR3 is TGTGCCATCAGTGAGCGCGGGACTAGCGGGACTAGCTCCTACAATGAGCAGTTCTTC.

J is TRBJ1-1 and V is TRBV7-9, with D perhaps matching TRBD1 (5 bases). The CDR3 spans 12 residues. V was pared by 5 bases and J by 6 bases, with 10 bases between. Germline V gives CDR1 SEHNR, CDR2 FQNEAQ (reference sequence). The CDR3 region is CASSLGAAEAFF. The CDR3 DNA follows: TGTGCCAGCAGCCTCGGGGCCGCTGAAGCTTTCTTT.

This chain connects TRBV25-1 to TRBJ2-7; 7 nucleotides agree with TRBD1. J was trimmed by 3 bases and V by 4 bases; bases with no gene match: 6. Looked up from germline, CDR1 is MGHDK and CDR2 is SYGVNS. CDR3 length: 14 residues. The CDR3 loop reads CASSGRQGYYEQYF. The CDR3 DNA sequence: TGTGCCAGCAGTGGTCGACAGGGTTACTACGAGCAGTACTTC.

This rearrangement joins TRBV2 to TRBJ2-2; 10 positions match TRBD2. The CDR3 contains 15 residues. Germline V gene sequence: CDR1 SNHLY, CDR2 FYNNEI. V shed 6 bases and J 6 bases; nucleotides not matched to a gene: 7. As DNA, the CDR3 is TGTGCCAGCAGAGGATCTAGCGGGAGCGCCGGGGAGCTGTTTTTT. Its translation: CASRGSSGSAGELFF. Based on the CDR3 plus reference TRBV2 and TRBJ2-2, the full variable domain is EPEVTQTPSHQVTQMGQEVILRCVPISNHLYFYWYRQILGQKVEFLVSFYNNEISEKSEIFDDQFSVERPDGSNFTLKIRSTKLEDSAMYFCASRGSSGSAGELFFGEGSRLTVL.

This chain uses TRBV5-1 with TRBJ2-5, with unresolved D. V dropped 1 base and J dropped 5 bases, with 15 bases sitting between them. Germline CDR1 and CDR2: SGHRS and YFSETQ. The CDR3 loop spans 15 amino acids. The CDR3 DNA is TGCGCCAGCAGCTTGCAGGCCGACGTCCAGGAGACCCAGTACTTC. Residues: CASSLQADVQETQYF.